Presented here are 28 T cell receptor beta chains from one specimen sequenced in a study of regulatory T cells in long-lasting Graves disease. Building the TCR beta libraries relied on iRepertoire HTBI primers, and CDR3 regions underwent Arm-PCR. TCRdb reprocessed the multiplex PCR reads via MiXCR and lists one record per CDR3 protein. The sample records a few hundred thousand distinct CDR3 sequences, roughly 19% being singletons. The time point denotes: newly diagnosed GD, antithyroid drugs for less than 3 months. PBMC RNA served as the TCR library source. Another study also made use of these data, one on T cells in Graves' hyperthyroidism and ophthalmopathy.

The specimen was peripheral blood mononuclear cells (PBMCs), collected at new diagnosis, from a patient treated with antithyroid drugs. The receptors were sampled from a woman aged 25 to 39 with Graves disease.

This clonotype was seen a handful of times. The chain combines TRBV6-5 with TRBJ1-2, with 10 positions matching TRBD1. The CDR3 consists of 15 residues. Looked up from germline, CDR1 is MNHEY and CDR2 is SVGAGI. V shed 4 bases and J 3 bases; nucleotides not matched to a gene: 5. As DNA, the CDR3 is TGTGCCAGCAGTTTCCGGACAGGGGGAGACTATGGCTACACCTTC. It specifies CASSFRTGGDYGYTF.

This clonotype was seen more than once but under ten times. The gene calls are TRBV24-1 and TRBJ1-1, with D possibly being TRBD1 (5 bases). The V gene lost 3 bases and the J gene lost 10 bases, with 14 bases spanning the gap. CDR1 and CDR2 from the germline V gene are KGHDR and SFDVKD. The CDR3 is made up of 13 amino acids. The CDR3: CATSDTPGTVAFF. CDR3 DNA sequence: TGTGCCACCAGTGATACCCCCGGGACGGTAGCTTTCTTT.

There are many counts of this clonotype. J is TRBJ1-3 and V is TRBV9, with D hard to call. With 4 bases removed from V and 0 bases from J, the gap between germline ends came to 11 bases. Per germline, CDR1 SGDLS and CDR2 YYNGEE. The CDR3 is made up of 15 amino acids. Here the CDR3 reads CASSLNIASGNTIYF. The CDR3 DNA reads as TGTGCCAGCAGCCTCAACATAGCCTCTGGAAACACCATATATTTT.

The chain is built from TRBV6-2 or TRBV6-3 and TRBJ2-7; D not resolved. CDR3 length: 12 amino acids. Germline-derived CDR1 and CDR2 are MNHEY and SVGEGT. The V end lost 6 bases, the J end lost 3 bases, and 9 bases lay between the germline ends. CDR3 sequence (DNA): TGTGCCAGCAGCACAGAGCTCTACGAGCAGTACTTC. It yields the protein CASSTELYEQYF.

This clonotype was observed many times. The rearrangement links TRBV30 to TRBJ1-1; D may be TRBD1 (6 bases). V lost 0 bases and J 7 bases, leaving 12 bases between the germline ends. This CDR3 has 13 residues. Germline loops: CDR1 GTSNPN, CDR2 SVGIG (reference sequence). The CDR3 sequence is CAWSVSRGHEAFF. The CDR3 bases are TGTGCCTGGAGTGTATCCAGGGGCCATGAAGCTTTCTTT.

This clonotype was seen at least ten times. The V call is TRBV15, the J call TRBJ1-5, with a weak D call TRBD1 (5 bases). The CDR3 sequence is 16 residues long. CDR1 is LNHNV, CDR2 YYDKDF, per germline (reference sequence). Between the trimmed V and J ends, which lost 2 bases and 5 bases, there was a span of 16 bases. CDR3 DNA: TGTGCCACCAGCAGAAATGTAGCGGCAGGGTATCAGCCCCAGCATTTT. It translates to CATSRNVAAGYQPQHF.

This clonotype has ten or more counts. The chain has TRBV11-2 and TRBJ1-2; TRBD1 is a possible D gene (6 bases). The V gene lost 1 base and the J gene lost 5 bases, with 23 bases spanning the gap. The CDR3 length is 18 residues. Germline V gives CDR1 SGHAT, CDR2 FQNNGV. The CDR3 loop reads CASSLVLFGGASGYGYTF. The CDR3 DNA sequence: TGTGCCAGCAGCTTAGTGCTTTTCGGGGGGGCCTCTGGGTATGGCTACACCTTC.

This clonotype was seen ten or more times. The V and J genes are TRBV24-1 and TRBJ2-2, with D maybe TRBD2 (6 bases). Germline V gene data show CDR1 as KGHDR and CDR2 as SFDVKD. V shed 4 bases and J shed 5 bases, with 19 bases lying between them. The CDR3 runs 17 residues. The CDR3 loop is CATSENPGLAKTGELFF. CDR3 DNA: TGTGCCACCAGTGAGAACCCGGGACTGGCAAAAACCGGGGAGCTGTTTTTT.

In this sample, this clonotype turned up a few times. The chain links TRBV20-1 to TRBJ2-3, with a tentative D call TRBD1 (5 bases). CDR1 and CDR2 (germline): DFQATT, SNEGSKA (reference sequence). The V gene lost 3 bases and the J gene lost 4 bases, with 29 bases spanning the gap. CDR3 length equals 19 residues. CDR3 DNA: TGCAGTGCTAGTAACCCGGGTCCCTTAGGGGATGTGGACGCAGATACGCAGTATTTT. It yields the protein CSASNPGPLGDVDADTQYF.

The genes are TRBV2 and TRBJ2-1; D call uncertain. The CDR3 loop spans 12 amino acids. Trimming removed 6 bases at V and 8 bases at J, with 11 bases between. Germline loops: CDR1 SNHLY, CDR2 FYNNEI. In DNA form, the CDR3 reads TGTGCCAGCAGATTCTTCTCCGATGAGCAGTTCTTC. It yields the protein CASRFFSDEQFF.

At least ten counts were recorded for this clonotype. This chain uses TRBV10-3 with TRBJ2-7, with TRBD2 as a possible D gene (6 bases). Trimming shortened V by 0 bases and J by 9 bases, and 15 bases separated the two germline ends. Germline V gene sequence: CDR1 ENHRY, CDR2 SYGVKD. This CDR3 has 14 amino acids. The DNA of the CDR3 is TGTGCCATCAGTGAGTCGGCTAGCGCGGACGGGCAGTACTTC. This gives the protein CAISESASADGQYF.

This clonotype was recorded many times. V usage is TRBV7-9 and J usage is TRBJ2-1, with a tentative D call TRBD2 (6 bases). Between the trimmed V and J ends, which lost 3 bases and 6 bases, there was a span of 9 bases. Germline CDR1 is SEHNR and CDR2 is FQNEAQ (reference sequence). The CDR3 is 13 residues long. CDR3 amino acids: CASSFQGGNEQFF. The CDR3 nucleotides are TGTGCCAGCAGCTTCCAGGGAGGCAATGAGCAGTTCTTC.

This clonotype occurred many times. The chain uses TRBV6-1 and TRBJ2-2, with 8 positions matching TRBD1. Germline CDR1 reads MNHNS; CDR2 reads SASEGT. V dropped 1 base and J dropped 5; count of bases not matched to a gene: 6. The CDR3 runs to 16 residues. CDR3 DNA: TGTGCCAGCAGTGAAGGGACAGGGATCGTTACCGGGGAGCTGTTTTTT. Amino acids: CASSEGTGIVTGELFF.

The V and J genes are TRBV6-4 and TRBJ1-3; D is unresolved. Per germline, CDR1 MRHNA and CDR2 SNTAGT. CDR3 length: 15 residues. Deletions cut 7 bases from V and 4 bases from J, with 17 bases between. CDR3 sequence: CASTVGWLGGNTIYF. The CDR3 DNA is TGTGCCAGCACAGTAGGGTGGCTCGGCGGAAACACCATATATTTT.

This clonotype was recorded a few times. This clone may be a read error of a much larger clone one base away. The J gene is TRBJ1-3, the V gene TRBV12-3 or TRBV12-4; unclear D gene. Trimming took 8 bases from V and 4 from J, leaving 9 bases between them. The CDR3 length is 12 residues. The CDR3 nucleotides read TGTGCCAGCGGCAAACAAGGAAACACCATATATTTT. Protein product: CASGKQGNTIYF.

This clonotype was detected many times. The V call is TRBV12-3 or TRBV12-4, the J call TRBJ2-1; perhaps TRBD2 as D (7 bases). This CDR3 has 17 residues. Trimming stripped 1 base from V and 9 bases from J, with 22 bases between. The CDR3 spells CASSLELSGGLFGEQFF. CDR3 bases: TGTGCCAGCAGTTTAGAATTATCGGGGGGCCTATTCGGTGAGCAGTTCTTC.

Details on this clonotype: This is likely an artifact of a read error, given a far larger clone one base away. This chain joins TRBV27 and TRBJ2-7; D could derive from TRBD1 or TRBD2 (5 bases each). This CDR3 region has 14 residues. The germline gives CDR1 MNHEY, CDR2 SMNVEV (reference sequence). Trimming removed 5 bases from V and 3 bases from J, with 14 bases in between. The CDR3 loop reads CASSDSGRSYEQYF. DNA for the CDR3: TGTGCCAGCAGTGATTCGGGACGGAGCTACGAGCAGTACTTC.

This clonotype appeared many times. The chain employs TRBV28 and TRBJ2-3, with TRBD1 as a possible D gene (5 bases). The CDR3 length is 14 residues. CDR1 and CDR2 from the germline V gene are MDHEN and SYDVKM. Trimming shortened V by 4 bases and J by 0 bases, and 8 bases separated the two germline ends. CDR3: CASSYRQSTDTQYF. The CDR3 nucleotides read TGTGCCAGCAGTTACAGACAGAGCACAGATACGCAGTATTTT.

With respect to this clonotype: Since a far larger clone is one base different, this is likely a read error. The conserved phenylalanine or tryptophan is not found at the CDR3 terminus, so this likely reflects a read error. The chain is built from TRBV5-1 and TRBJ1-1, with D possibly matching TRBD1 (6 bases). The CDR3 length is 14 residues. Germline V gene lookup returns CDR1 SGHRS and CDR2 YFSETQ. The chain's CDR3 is CASSGQTMNTEAFS. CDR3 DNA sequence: TGTGCCAGCAGCGGACAGACCATGAACACTGAAGCTTTCTCT.

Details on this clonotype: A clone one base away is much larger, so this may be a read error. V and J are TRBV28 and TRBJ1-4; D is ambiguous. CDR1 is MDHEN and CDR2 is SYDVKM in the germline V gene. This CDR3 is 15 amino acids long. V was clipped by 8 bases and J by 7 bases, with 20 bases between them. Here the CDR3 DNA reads TGTGCCAGCGGTCTAGACCTGGACGGTAGTGAAAAACTGTTTTTT. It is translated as CASGLDLDGSEKLFF.

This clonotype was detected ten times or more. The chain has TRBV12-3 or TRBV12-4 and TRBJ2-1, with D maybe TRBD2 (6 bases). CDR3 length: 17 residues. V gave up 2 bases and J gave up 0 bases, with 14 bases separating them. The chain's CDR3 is CASSLWLGGTSYNEQFF. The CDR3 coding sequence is TGTGCCAGCAGTTTATGGCTTGGCGGGACCTCCTACAATGAGCAGTTCTTC.

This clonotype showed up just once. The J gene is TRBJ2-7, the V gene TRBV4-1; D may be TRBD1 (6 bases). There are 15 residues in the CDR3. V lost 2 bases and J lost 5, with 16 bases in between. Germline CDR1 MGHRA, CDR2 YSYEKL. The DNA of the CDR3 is TGCGCCAGCAGCCAATTACAGGGAGCTGTGGACGAGCAGTACTTC. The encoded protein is CASSQLQGAVDEQYF.

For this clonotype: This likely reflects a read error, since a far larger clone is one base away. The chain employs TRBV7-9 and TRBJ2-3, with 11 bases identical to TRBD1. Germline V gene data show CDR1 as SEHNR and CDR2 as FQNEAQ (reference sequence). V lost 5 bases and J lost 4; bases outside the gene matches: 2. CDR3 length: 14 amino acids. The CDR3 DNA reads TGTGCCAGCAGCCCGGACAGGGGGCCAGATACGCAGTATTTT. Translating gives CASSPDRGPDTQYF.

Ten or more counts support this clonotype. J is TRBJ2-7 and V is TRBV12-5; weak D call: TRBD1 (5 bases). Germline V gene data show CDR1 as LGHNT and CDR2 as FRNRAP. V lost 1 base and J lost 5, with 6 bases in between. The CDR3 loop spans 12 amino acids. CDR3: CASGLGRDEQYF. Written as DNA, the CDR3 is TGTGCTAGTGGTTTGGGCAGGGACGAGCAGTACTTC.

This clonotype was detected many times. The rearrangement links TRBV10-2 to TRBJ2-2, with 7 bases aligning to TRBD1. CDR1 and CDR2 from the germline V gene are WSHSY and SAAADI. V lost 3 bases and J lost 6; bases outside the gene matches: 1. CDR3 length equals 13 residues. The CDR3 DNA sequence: TGCGCCAGCAGTGATCAGGGGGCCGGGGAGCTGTTTTTT. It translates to CASSDQGAGELFF.

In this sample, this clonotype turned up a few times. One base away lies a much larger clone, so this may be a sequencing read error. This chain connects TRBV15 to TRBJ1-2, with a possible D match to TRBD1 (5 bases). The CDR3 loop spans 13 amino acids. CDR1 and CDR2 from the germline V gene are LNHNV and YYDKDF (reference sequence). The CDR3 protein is CDTSRDGQGGYTF. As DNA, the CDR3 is TGTGACACCAGCAGAGATGGGCAGGGTGGCTACACCTTC.

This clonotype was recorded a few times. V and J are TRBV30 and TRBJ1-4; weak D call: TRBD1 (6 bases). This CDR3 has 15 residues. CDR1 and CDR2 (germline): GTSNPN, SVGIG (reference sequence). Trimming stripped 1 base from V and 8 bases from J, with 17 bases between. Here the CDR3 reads CAWSGPQGSREKLFF. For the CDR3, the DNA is TGTGCCTGGAGTGGGCCACAGGGCTCTAGGGAAAAACTGTTTTTT.

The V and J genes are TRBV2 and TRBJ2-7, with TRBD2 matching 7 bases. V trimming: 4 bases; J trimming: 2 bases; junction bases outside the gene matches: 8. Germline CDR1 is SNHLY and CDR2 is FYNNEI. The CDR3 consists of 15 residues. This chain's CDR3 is CASSAARGRAYEQYF. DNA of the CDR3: TGTGCCAGCAGTGCCGCACGGGGGAGGGCCTACGAGCAGTACTTC.